This T cell receptor beta chain derives from a study of T-cell memory formation after mild COVID-19. As for the study in general: TCR clustering was largely donor specific. Findings and caveats of the study: The study found balanced CD4/CD8 in clones contracting day 15 to 85 and a CD4+ lean in later expanders.

V was cut by 0 bases and J by 0 bases, with 7 bases left in between. This CDR3 is built from 15 residues. Germline lookup yields CDR1 SGHRS and CDR2 YFSETQ. It was 5'RACE with constant-segment primers that produced the TCR alpha and TCR beta cDNA libraries, which carried sample barcodes and UMIs. TCRdb called the 5' RACE reads again in MiXCR, with one record for every CDR3 protein. The repertoire holds 120,000 or so distinct CDR3 sequences, with 16% as singletons. Details on this clonotype: Its target is not known.

Sequenced sample: PBMCs or a T cell subset sorted from them (not recorded which). The chain has TRBV5-1 and TRBJ2-1; no clear D gene. This TCR came from an adult woman who had mild COVID-19 (a few samples of this study predate the infection). Cell type and time point are not known. The CDR3 sequence: CASSLGRSSYNEQFF. The CDR3 region has the DNA TGCGCCAGCAGCTTGGGGCGCTCCTCCTACAATGAGCAGTTCTTC.